The text below deals with one T cell receptor (beta chain). Adults between roughly 18 and 89 years of age took part from about two dozen US areas. Each participant's cohort was designated according to participant-reported clinical history. These data come from a study of blood T cell repertoires in COVID-19. Whole-study context: Samples representing acute and convalescent COVID-19 were sourced from the United States, Italy and Spain.

V dropped 3 bases and J dropped 7; count of bases not matched to a gene: 3. This CDR3 is 13 amino acids long. Authors' methods: Reference gene primer amplification in the assay estimated nucleated cell counts. Produced via immunoSEQ multiplex PCR; TCRdb's table is partial and in-frame only. V and J calls and clone size are copied from that table; D and trimming were computed from the DNA. There are approximately 150,000 clones in the sample; 84% occur only once, and roughly 15% lies in the top ten. Material for sequencing was PBMCs or T cells enriched from blood (not recorded which). The chain is built from TRBV12-3 or TRBV12-4 and TRBJ1-2; 9 nucleotides match TRBD1. The sequence was collected from a man aged 50 to 59 who had recovered from COVID-19. CDR3 in DNA: TGTGCCAGCAGTTTGGGACAGGGATTTGGCTACACCTTC. It yields the protein CASSLGQGFGYTF.